This entry concerns a single TCR beta chain. Its antigen is currently not known. No much larger clone exists at a distance of one base, and base qualities are not known. The CDR1 and CDR2 encoded by the germline V gene are MNHEY and SVGAGI. The CDR3, cysteine through phenylalanine, is 14 amino acids long. Of all the DNA, just the CDR3 is kept, 42 bases in frame from base 1. V is cut by 6 bases and J by 2 bases, and the space between the germline ends is 13 bases. The sample belongs to a study of read filtering for tumor transcriptome and immune sequencing (dated by TCRdb to about 2020). At the level of the whole study: The cohort was composed of approximately 17 male and roughly 15 female patients, with a mean age of approximately 72 years and an age range of roughly 45 to 85. After DNase treatment, whole-transcriptome libraries were prepared using the TruSeq RNA Access Library Prep Kit. Under revised international staging, roughly 8 patients fell into R-ISS I, approximately 15 into R-ISS II and 7 into R-ISS III. The study compared TCR repertoires from targeted immune repertoire sequencing and bulk whole-transcriptome sequencing run on the same bone marrow samples. TCR-region mapped reads per sample ranged from about 3.5 to 11 million with IR-seq versus only about 75 to 1,400 with RNA-seq. One main goal was a read-filtering strategy for immune repertoire data, in particular deciding whether clonotypes backed by only one read should be removed. Overall results and qualifications from the work: Compared with RNA-seq, IR-seq captured clonotypes at much greater depth and more reliably, and a smaller IR-seq throughput was enough to identify most of the shared clonotypes. Removing single-read clonotypes increased the correlation between IR-seq and RNA-seq shared clonotype proportions. In IR-seq, 80% to 85% of clonotypes but 3% to 4.5% of total reads were represented by single-read clonotypes, whereas in RNA-seq, 65% to 75% of clonotypes and almost 45% of reads were represented by single-read clonotypes. The sorted CD138-negative fraction was composed of a mixed bone marrow immune population rather than of purified T cells.

Every patient had bone marrow sampled at the time of active disease. Bone marrow mononuclear cells were isolated by Ficoll-Hypaque density gradient centrifugation. To remove myeloma plasma cells, the cells were labeled with CD138 magnetic microbeads on a MACS separator, and CD138-negative cells were then collected by negative selection. Flow cytometry on an Attune NxT with CD138 antibodies was used to check the purity of the isolated cells. TRIzol reagent was used to extract total RNA, which was then quantified with a NanoDrop spectrophotometer. Paired RNA-seq and IR-seq were performed on the CD138-negative bone marrow sample of each patient. The Immunoverse kit was used to build TCR libraries from roughly 370 ng RNA, with molecular barcoded adaptors covering alpha/delta and beta/gamma chains. TCR library preparation used the same RNA that was used for transcriptome sequencing. TCR libraries were sequenced on an Illumina HiSeq 4000 with 2 x 150 cycles. The study's processing was this. Using MiXCR, which included quality filtering and error correction, TCR reads were aligned to human V, D, J and C references and then assembled into CDR3 clonotypes. Clonotype counts and gene usage diversity were analyzed with the tcR package in R. Raw mapping reads were checked after the RNA-seq reads had been mapped by STAR aligner version 2.5.3a onto the human GRCh37 genome. To test how sequencing depth affects detected clonotypes, IR-seq fastq files were randomly downsampled with Seqtk 1.3. TCRdb cleaned the public reads at Q25 with fastp, built clones with MiXCR and kept in-frame beta chains. CDR3 protein sequences are deduplicated, and each keeps its most common genes and DNA. These V and J calls are TCRdb output, not the study's own analysis. A total of 85,000 or so distinct CDR3 sequences appear in this sample, roughly an eighth of them only once. The ten biggest clones cover about 15% of the sample.

The chain is encoded by TRBV6-5 joined to TRBJ1-1; the D gene is possibly TRBD1, with 5 bases matching. This clonotype was obtained from a donor at least 40 years old with multiple myeloma. Sequenced input: a population of CD138-negative cells sorted from bone marrow. The cell subset or site label for this specimen denotes: bone marrow mononuclear cells depleted of CD138+ plasma/myeloma cells by negative magnetic selection. The DNA is TGTGCCAGCAGCAGGGCCCAACTAAACACTGAAGCTTTCTTT. It encodes CASSRAQLNTEAFF.